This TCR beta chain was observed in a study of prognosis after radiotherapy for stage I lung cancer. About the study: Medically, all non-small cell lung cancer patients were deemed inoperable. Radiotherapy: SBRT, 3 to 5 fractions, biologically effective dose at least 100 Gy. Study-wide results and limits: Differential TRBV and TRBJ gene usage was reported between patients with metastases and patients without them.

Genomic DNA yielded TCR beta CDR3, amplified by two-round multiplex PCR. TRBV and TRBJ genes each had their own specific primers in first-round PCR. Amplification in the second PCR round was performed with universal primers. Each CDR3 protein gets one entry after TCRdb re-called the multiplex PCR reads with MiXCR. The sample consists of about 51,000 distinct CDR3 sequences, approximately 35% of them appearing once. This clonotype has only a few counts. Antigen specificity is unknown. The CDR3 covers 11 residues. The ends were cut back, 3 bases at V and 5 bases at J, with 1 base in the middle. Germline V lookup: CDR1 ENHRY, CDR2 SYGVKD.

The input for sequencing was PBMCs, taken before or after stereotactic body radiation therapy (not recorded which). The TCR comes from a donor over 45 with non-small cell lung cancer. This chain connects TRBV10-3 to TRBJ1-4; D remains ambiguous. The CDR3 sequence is CAISENEKLFF. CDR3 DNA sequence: TGTGCCATCAGTGAAAATGAAAAACTGTTTTTT.